The source of this T cell receptor (beta chain) is a study of OX40 agonist ivuxolimab in advanced cancers. Germline V gene data show CDR1 as SGDLS and CDR2 as YYNGEE. The CDR3 totals 13 residues. The ends were cut back, 3 bases at V and 4 bases at J, with 8 bases in the middle. This clone was counted only a few times. Sequenced by immunoSEQ multiplex PCR; TCRdb stores in-frame clones only, minus some. The sample shows around 67,000 clones, 80% of them seen only once. The source of this sequence is an adult with an advanced solid tumor such as melanoma, head and neck, liver or kidney cancer. The chain couples TRBV9 to TRBJ1-3; tentatively, D is TRBD1 (5 bases). Sequences were derived from CD4+ or CD8+ T cells sorted from blood, sampled in a trial of the OX40 agonist ivuxolimab. CDR3 DNA sequence: TGTGCCAGCAGCGGGACATTCGGAAACACCATATATTTT. As protein: CASSGTFGNTIYF. The variable domain in full, with the rest retrieved from reference TRBV9 and TRBJ1-3, is DSGVTQTPKHLITATGQRVTLRCSPRSGDLSVYWYQQSLDQGLQFLIQYYNGEERAKGNILERFSAQQFPDLHSELNLSSLELGDSALYFCASSGTFGNTIYFGEGSWLTVV.